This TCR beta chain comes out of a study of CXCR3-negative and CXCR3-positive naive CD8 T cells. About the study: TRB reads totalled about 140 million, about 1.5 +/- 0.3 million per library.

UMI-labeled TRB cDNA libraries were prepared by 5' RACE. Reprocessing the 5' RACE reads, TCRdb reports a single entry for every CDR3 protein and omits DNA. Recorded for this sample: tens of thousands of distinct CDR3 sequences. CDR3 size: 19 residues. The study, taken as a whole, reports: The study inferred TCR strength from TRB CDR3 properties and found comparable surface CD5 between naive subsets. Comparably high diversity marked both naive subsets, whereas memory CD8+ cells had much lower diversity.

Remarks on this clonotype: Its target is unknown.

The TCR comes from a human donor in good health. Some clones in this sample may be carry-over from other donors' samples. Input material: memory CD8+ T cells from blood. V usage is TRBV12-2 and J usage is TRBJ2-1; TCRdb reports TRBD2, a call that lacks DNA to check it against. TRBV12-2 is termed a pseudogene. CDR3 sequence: CASRLELAGGSAEENEQFF.